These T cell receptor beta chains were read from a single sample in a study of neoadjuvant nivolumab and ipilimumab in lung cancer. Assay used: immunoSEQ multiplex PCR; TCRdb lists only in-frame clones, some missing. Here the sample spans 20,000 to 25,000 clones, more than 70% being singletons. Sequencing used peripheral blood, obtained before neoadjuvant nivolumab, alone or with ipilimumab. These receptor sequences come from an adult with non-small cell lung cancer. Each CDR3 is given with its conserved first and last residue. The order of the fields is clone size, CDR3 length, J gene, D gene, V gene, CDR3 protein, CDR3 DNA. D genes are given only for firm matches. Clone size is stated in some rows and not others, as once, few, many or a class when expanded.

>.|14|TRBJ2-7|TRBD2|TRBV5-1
CASSTTGTRSEQYF
TGCGCCAGCAGCACTACCGGGACTAGATCCGAGCAGTACTTC
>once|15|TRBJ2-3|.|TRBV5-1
CASSLVRAWTDTQYF
TGCGCCAGCAGCTTGGTACGGGCCTGGACAGATACGCAGTATTTT
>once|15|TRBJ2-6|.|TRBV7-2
CASSLTHSGANVLIF
TGTGCCAGCAGCCTGACCCACTCTGGGGCCAACGTCCTGATTTTC
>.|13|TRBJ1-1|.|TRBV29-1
CSVERQKNTEAFF
TGCAGCGTCGAGAGGCAGAAAAACACTGAAGCTTTCTTT
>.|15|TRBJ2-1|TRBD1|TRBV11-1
CASSRGQGAYNEQFF
TGTGCCAGCAGCCGCGGACAGGGGGCCTACAATGAGCAGTTCTTC
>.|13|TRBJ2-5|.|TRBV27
CASSFQWRETQYF
TGTGCCAGCAGTTTTCAATGGAGGGAGACCCAGTACTTC
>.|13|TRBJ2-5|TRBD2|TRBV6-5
CASIPLGGETQYF
TGTGCCAGCATCCCCCTGGGGGGGGAGACCCAGTACTTC
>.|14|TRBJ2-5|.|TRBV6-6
CASSYRDAGETQYF
TGTGCCAGCAGTTACCGGGACGCTGGAGAGACCCAGTACTTC
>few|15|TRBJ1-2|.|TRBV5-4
CASSSGRIRGQPHTF
TGTGCCAGCAGCTCGGGCCGGATTCGAGGTCAACCCCACACCTTC
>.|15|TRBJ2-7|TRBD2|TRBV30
CAWSVAAGRGYEQYF
TGTGCCTGGAGTGTAGCAGCGGGGCGGGGCTACGAGCAGTACTTC
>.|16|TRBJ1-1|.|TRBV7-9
CASKAQRTELNTEAFF
TGTGCCAGCAAAGCACAACGGACAGAGTTGAACACTGAAGCTTTCTTT
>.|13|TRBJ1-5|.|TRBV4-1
CASSQERFQPQHF
TGCGCCAGCAGCCAAGAGAGGTTCCAGCCCCAGCATTTT
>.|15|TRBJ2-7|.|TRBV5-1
CASSLDRRPFDEQYF
TGCGCCAGCAGCTTGGATCGGAGGCCCTTCGACGAGCAGTACTTC
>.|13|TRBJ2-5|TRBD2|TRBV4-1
CASSRAGEETQYF
TGCGCCAGCAGCCGGGCGGGAGAAGAGACCCAGTACTTC
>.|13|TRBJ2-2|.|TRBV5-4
CASSRRYTGELFF
TGTGCCAGCAGCCGGCGTTACACCGGGGAGCTGTTTTTT
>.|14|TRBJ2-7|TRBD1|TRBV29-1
CSVAGTGDGYEQYF
TGCAGCGTGGCGGGGACAGGGGACGGCTACGAGCAGTACTTC
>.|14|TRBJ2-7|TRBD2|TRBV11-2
CASSSSGRRSEQYF
TGTGCCAGCAGTTCGAGCGGGAGGAGGTCCGAGCAGTACTTC
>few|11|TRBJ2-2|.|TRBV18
CASSPTGELFF
TGTGCCAGCTCGCCCACCGGGGAGCTGTTTTTT
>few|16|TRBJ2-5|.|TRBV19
CASRGTAQLSQETQYF
TGTGCCAGTAGGGGGACCGCGCAATTGTCCCAAGAGACCCAGTACTTC
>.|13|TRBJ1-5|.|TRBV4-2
CASSQGGFQPQHF
TGTGCCAGCAGCCAAGGCGGTTTTCAGCCCCAGCATTTT
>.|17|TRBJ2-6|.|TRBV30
CASRKGRDQLGANVLTF
TGTGCCTCGAGAAAGGGCAGGGACCAACTTGGGGCCAACGTCCTGACTTTC
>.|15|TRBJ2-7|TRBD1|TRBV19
CASSTTGQGPYEQYF
TGTGCCAGTAGTACTACGGGACAGGGACCCTACGAGCAGTACTTC
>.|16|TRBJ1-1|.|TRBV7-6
CASSLLAGLMNTEAFF
TGTGCCAGCAGCTTATTGGCAGGCCTCATGAACACTGAAGCTTTCTTT
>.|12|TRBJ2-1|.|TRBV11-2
CASSSGGLGAFF
TGTGCCAGCAGCTCAGGGGGACTAGGCGCGTTCTTC
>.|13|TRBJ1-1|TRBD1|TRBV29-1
CSGRQGMNTEAFF
TGCAGCGGCCGACAGGGTATGAACACTGAAGCTTTCTTT
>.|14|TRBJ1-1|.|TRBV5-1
CASSLAHGYTEAFF
TGCGCCAGCAGCTTGGCCCACGGATACACTGAAGCTTTCTTT
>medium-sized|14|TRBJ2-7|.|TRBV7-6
CASSPTGQNYEQYF
TGTGCCAGCAGCCCCACTGGGCAAAACTACGAGCAGTACTTC
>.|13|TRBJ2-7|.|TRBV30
CAWSRGMAYEQYF
TGTGCCTGGTCGAGAGGCATGGCTTACGAGCAGTACTTC
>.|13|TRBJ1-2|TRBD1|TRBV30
CARTGVGNYGYTF
TGTGCCAGGACAGGGGTTGGTAACTATGGCTACACCTTC
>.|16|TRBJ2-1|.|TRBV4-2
CASSQSPGVTYNEQFF
TGTGCCAGCAGCCAATCACCGGGAGTAACCTACAATGAGCAGTTCTTC
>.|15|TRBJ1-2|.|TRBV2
CASSEESGAAYGYTF
TGTGCCAGCAGTGAAGAATCCGGGGCGGCCTATGGCTACACCTTC